One sample yielded the 22 T cell receptor beta chains listed below, sequenced in a study of T cell responses to AZD1222 COVID-19 vaccine (dated by TCRdb to 2020 to 2023). Library preparation employed the immunoSEQ multiplex PCR assay. TCRdb provides this immuneACCESS table in a form limited to in-frame rearrangements. Some clones are lacking; in checked studies, under half of them reflect an unresolved V gene, and why the rest are absent is not known. Recorded for this sample are approximately 71,000 clones; about 80% of them occurred a single time. The top ten hold roughly 12% of the sample. This specimen's time point label, interpreted: baseline before first vaccination. The sample in question was peripheral blood, obtained on day 0 of AZD1222 vaccination. The origin of the receptors is an adult in good health.

This sequence joins TRBV5-6 and TRBJ1-1; no clear D. CDR1 and CDR2 from the germline V gene are SGHDT and YYEEEE. The length of the CDR3 is 14 residues. The V end was cut by 0 bases, the J end by 2 bases, with 8 bases between. Written as DNA, the CDR3 is TGTGCCAGCAGCTTGGCCGGAAGAAACACTGAAGCTTTCTTT. Translated: CASSLAGRNTEAFF. The full variable domain, rest sourced from reference TRBV5-6 and TRBJ1-1, is DAGVTQSPTHLIKTRGQQVTLRCSPKSGHDTVSWYQQALGQGPQFIFQYYEEEERQRGNFPDRFSGHQFPNYSSELNVNALLLGDSALYLCASSLAGRNTEAFFGQGTRLTVV.

The rearrangement links TRBV19 to TRBJ1-2, with TRBD1 as a possible D gene (6 bases). The CDR3 loop spans 15 amino acids. CDR1 and CDR2 from the germline V gene are LNHDA and SQIVND (reference sequence). Deletions cut 3 bases from V and 4 bases from J, with 15 bases between. CDR3 residues: CASSIGGSGGYGYTF. The CDR3 bases are TGTGCCAGTAGTATCGGGGGCTCTGGGGGCTATGGCTACACCTTC.

V and J are TRBV7-2 and TRBJ2-3; D remains unclear. The CDR3 spans 15 residues. V dropped 2 bases and J dropped 2 bases, with 11 bases sitting between them. CDR1 is SGHTA and CDR2 is FQGNSA in the germline V gene. In DNA, the CDR3 is TGTGCCAGCAGCTTATCAACGACCTTCACAGATACGCAGTATTTT. This translates into CASSLSTTFTDTQYF.

The rearrangement joins TRBV6-1 to TRBJ1-2; no firm D call. Germline-derived CDR1 and CDR2 are MNHNS and SASEGT. The CDR3 extends over 14 amino acids. Trimming took 3 bases from V and 5 from J, leaving 13 bases between them. The CDR3 DNA reads as TGTGCCAGCAGTGAGCAAACAGTAGGATATGGCTACACCTTC. Encoded protein: CASSEQTVGYGYTF.

This clone is a singleton in its sample. This chain connects TRBV28 to TRBJ1-5; 7 bases match TRBD1. The CDR3 has 15 residues. Germline CDR1 and CDR2: MDHEN and SYDVKM. V gave up 3 bases and J gave up 7 bases; unmatched junction bases: 9. The CDR3, as DNA: TGTGCCAGCAGTTTGGAGGGGGCTTGGAGGCAGCCCCAGCATTTT. Its protein product is CASSLEGAWRQPQHF.

The rearrangement links TRBV7-9 to TRBJ2-1, with D possibly TRBD1 on 6 matching bases. The V end lost 4 bases, the J end lost 9 bases, and 16 bases lay between the germline ends. This CDR3 is built from 14 residues. Germline loops: CDR1 SEHNR, CDR2 FQNEAQ (reference sequence). The DNA for the CDR3 is TGTGCCAGCAGCTCTGACGGGGCAGGGGCTGAGCAGTTCTTC. The encoded protein is CASSSDGAGAEQFF.

By share, this clone counts as medium-sized. The CDR3 sequence is CASSQDEGGPYEQYF. The DNA of the CDR3 is TGTGCCAGCAGCCAAGACGAGGGGGGGCCCTACGAGCAGTACTTC. The rearrangement joins TRBV4-2 to TRBJ2-7, with a tentative D call TRBD2 (7 bases). Germline V gene sequence: CDR1 LGHNA, CDR2 YNFKEQ. The CDR3 extends over 15 amino acids. Trimming shortened V by 0 bases and J by 2 bases, and 11 bases separated the two germline ends.

The chain carries TRBV12-5 and TRBJ2-7, with D tentatively TRBD2 (5 bases). In germline, CDR1 is LGHNT, CDR2 FRNRAP. Trimming removed 1 base at V and 4 bases at J, with 5 bases between. The CDR3 consists of 12 residues. CDR3: CASGLGLYEQYF. The CDR3 DNA reads as TGTGCTAGTGGTTTGGGACTATACGAGCAGTACTTC.

The chain carries TRBV4-3 and TRBJ2-7; D is possibly TRBD1 (5 bases). V dropped 0 bases and J dropped 0 bases, with 18 bases sitting between them. The germline CDR1 and CDR2 sequences are LGHNA and YSLEER. The CDR3 loop spans 18 amino acids. This CDR3 is CASSQERAGSTFSYEQYF. In DNA form, the CDR3 reads TGCGCCAGCAGCCAAGAACGTGCAGGGTCGACGTTCTCCTACGAGCAGTACTTC.

The J gene is TRBJ1-1, the V gene TRBV28; possibly TRBD1 for D (6 bases). The CDR3 spans 14 residues. Germline loops: CDR1 MDHEN, CDR2 SYDVKM. V gave up 8 bases and J gave up 6 bases, with 19 bases separating them. Here the CDR3 reads CASVGTIFLAEAFF. DNA of the CDR3: TGTGCCAGCGTCGGGACAATTTTTTTAGCTGAAGCTTTCTTT.

V gene TRBV14 combines with J gene TRBJ2-5, with 13 bases lining up with TRBD2. Trimming removed 3 bases from V and 5 bases from J; junction bases left unmatched: 9. Germline V gene sequence: CDR1 SGHDN, CDR2 FVKESK. CDR3 size: 17 residues. This CDR3 is CASSQTSGGPETETQYF. The CDR3 region has the DNA TGTGCCAGCAGCCAGACTAGCGGGGGGCCCGAGACTGAGACCCAGTACTTC.

This chain connects TRBV19 to TRBJ1-1; D call uncertain. The germline gives CDR1 LNHDA, CDR2 SQIVND (reference sequence). V lost 2 bases and J lost 1, with 8 bases in between. This CDR3 has 14 amino acids. The CDR3 DNA is TGTGCCAGTAGTATATTTCGGGGGAACACTGAAGCTTTCTTT. Protein: CASSIFRGNTEAFF.

This sequence joins TRBV2 and TRBJ2-5; tentatively, D is TRBD1 (8 bases). The CDR3 consists of 14 residues. Germline CDR1 and CDR2: SNHLY and FYNNEI. V was clipped by 9 bases and J by 3 bases, with 17 bases between them. The CDR3 loop is CASREQGGEETQYF. The CDR3 nucleotides are TGTGCCAGTAGAGAACAGGGGGGGGAAGAGACCCAGTACTTC.

This chain uses TRBV9 with TRBJ2-7, with 8 bases aligning to TRBD2. Losses at the gene ends were 0 bases for V and 6 bases for J; bases not matched to a gene: 5. The germline CDR1 and CDR2 sequences are SGDLS and YYNGEE. The CDR3 covers 14 residues. The CDR3 protein is CASSVGTSLPEQYF. The CDR3 region has the DNA TGTGCCAGCAGCGTAGGGACTAGCCTCCCCGAGCAGTACTTC.

This chain joins TRBV30 and TRBJ2-3; 9 bases are shared with TRBD2. The length of the CDR3 is 17 residues. V shed 3 bases, J shed 0 bases, and the junction held 10 bases outside the gene matches. CDR1 is GTSNPN, CDR2 SVGIG, per germline (reference sequence). The CDR3 loop is CAWSIAGAGYSTDTQYF. The CDR3 coding sequence is TGTGCCTGGAGCATAGCGGGGGCAGGATACAGCACAGATACGCAGTATTTT.

This clone is medium-sized (0.01 to 0.1%). V usage is TRBV4-3 and J usage is TRBJ2-1, with 9 bases lining up with TRBD1. The CDR3 is 15 amino acids. Germline V gives CDR1 LGHNA, CDR2 YSLEER. Germline trimming cut 0 bases from V and 3 bases from J; bases unmatched to any gene: 0. The CDR3: CASSQETGGYNEQFF. The CDR3 nucleotides read TGCGCCAGCAGCCAAGAGACAGGGGGCTACAATGAGCAGTTCTTC.

The V and J genes are TRBV4-2 and TRBJ1-4, with D hard to call. Trimming stripped 1 base from V and 8 bases from J, with 5 bases between. This CDR3 is built from 12 residues. The germline V gene encodes CDR1 LGHNA and CDR2 YNFKEQ. This chain's CDR3 is CASSQVEEKLFF. CDR3 in DNA: TGTGCCAGCAGCCAAGTGGAGGAAAAACTGTTTTTT.

The gene calls are TRBV9 and TRBJ1-1, with a weak D call TRBD1 (6 bases). The CDR3 covers 14 residues. V lost 3 bases to trimming and J lost 0 bases, with 9 bases between them. Germline lookup yields CDR1 SGDLS and CDR2 YYNGEE. Here the CDR3 reads CASSGGTMNTEAFF. The CDR3 nucleotides read TGTGCCAGCAGCGGAGGGACAATGAACACTGAAGCTTTCTTT.

V and J are TRBV5-1 and TRBJ1-5; no definite D call. V was shortened by 0 bases and J by 2 bases, with 6 bases between the two germline ends. Germline CDR1 SGHRS, CDR2 YFSETQ. This CDR3 has 14 amino acids. The CDR3 nucleotides are TGCGCCAGCAGCTTGGCCGGGCGCAATCAGCCCCAGCATTTT. Encoded protein: CASSLAGRNQPQHF.

The table lists this clone with a few counts. The V gene is TRBV4-2, the J gene TRBJ1-5, with D perhaps TRBD1 (5 bases). This CDR3 region has 14 residues. Between the trimmed V and J ends, which lost 1 base and 9 bases, there was a span of 13 bases. Per germline, CDR1 LGHNA and CDR2 YNFKEQ. The CDR3 loop is CASSQGTPLVPQHF. The DNA for the CDR3 is TGTGCCAGCAGCCAAGGGACACCGTTAGTGCCCCAGCATTTT.

This chain links TRBV9 with TRBJ2-2, with D perhaps matching TRBD2 (6 bases). From germline, CDR1 is SGDLS and CDR2 YYNGEE. V dropped 4 bases and J dropped 0 bases, with 22 bases sitting between them. This CDR3 contains 19 residues. The CDR3 DNA follows: TGTGCCAGCAGCCCATCTCTGGCGGGGCGCCGACCGAACACCGGGGAGCTGTTTTTT. This gives the protein CASSPSLAGRRPNTGELFF.

The chain joins TRBV10-2 to TRBJ2-7, with 10 bases that match TRBD2. Germline-derived CDR1 and CDR2 are WSHSY and SAAADI. The CDR3 extends over 14 amino acids. V lost 5 bases and J lost 2; bases outside the gene matches: 3. CDR3 DNA sequence: TGCGCCAGCAGTAAAAGCGGGGGGGCCTACGAGCAGTACTTC. The encoded protein is CASSKSGGAYEQYF.